This record covers a single TCR beta chain. Its target is unknown. Profiling relied on immunoSEQ multiplex PCR, and the TCRdb table lists in-frame clones only, not all of them. The profile shows about 16,000 clones, 73% of them singletons. These data come from a study of high-grade serous ovarian cancer treatment subgroups. Whole-study context: Samples averaged approximately 15,000 reads and approximately 7,000 unique TCR beta rearrangements. Study results and caveats: Without spatial data, bulk sequencing limits insight into HGSC tumor diversity. Repertoire similarity ranged roughly 0.11 to 0.85 between tumors of one patient.

The CDR3 extends over 14 amino acids. The ends were cut back, 0 bases at V and 0 bases at J, with 6 bases in the middle. Per germline, CDR1 MNHEY and CDR2 SVGAGI. The tumor samples were collected prior to definitive surgery or chemotherapy. The specimen was tumor tissue. The receptor was isolated from a human donor with high-grade serous ovarian cancer. This chain links TRBV6-5 with TRBJ2-7, with D unresolved. The CDR3 sequence: CASSYSESSYEQYF. The CDR3 DNA sequence: TGTGCCAGCAGTTACTCAGAGAGCTCCTACGAGCAGTACTTC.